A selection of T cell receptor beta chains follows, all from one sample in a study of blood T cell repertoires in COVID-19. Only in-frame clones appear in the TCRdb table, and some are missing; sequencing was by immunoSEQ multiplex PCR. The data hold 250,000 to 400,000 clones, with 85% to 90% observed a single time. The sample consisted of peripheral blood. These receptors came from a woman aged 25 to 45 with COVID-19, enrolled during active disease. CDR3s include the opening cysteine and the closing phenylalanine or tryptophan. The D gene is left open where the match is weak. Size tells how often a clone was seen (once, few, many) or the class of an expanded clone, and some rows leave it out.

cdr3_nt	cdr3_aa	clone_size	d_call	j_call	v_call
TGTGCCAGCAGCTCACTAGCGGCCCAGGAGACCCAGTACTTC	CASSSLAAQETQYF	NA	TRBD2	TRBJ2-5	TRBV5-4
TGTGCCAGCTATGGCAGGGCAACCTACGAGCAGTACTTC	CASYGRATYEQYF	NA	NA	TRBJ2-7	TRBV2
TGTGCCAGTAGTAGGGACAGGGAGGCCGGGGAGCTGTTTTTT	CASSRDREAGELFF	NA	TRBD1	TRBJ2-2	TRBV19
TGTGCCAGTAGTATTGGAGGGGATACGCAGTATTTT	CASSIGGDTQYF	NA	NA	TRBJ2-3	TRBV19
TGTGCCTCCCAGGGGGGAGGGGAGCTGTTTTTT	CASQGGGELFF	NA	NA	TRBJ2-2	TRBV10-3
TGTGCCAGCAGCGTATTGGGACAGGGGGCGATAAGCGAGCAGTACTTC	CASSVLGQGAISEQYF	NA	TRBD1	TRBJ2-7	TRBV9
TGTGCCAGCAGCCCCGGGCAAGCGGGTCTCTACGAGCAGTACTTC	CASSPGQAGLYEQYF	NA	NA	TRBJ2-7	TRBV7-3
TGTGCCAGCAGTTTACTTGGGACAGGGAGGAAGGCTTTCTTT	CASSLLGTGRKAFF	NA	TRBD1	TRBJ1-1	TRBV27
TGTGCCAGCAGAGCGGGAACGGACCAAGATACGCAGTATTTT	CASRAGTDQDTQYF	NA	TRBD2	TRBJ2-3	TRBV5-4
TGTGCCAGCAGTTTAACGACCCAGGTTACAGATACGCAGTATTTT	CASSLTTQVTDTQYF	NA	NA	TRBJ2-3	TRBV27
TGTGCCAGCAACTTTGACAGGGGGAACACTGAAGCTTTCTTT	CASNFDRGNTEAFF	NA	TRBD1	TRBJ1-1	TRBV2
TGTGCCAGCAGTGCCTCAGGTTTGAACACTGAAGCTTTCTTT	CASSASGLNTEAFF	NA	NA	TRBJ1-1	TRBV2
TGTGCCAGCAGCTTAGGTCTAGCGGGAGAGGAAGAGCAGTTCTTC	CASSLGLAGEEEQFF	NA	TRBD2	TRBJ2-1	TRBV11-3
TGTGCCAGCAGATTCGACAGGGCTTCCGGCTACACCTTC	CASRFDRASGYTF	NA	TRBD1	TRBJ1-2	TRBV7-9
TGTGCCAGCAGCCCCGAGGGACTAGCGGGCGGATATCTAACCTACGAGCAGTACTTC	CASSPEGLAGGYLTYEQYF	NA	TRBD2	TRBJ2-7	TRBV4-2
TGTGCCTGGAGTGTGAGAGGGGCGGGGGAAAAACTGTTTTTT	CAWSVRGAGEKLFF	NA	NA	TRBJ1-4	TRBV30
TGTGCCAGCAGCTTGGTGACGGGAAGAGAGACCCAGTACTTC	CASSLVTGRETQYF	NA	NA	TRBJ2-5	TRBV5-4
TGTGCCAGCTCACCGGAGCGGGACAGGATTTACACTGAAGCTTTCTTT	CASSPERDRIYTEAFF	NA	TRBD1	TRBJ1-1	TRBV18
TGTGCCAGCAGCCAATGGAGCAGCCGGGACAGTATGCGAGGCTACACCTTC	CASSQWSSRDSMRGYTF	NA	TRBD1	TRBJ1-2	TRBV3-1/TRBV3-2
TGTGCCAGCAGCTCAGCCTTGGGAGGAGGATTGTATGGCTACACCTTC	CASSSALGGGLYGYTF	NA	NA	TRBJ1-2	TRBV7-9
TGTGCTAGTGGTTTGGTAGGGAAACCGGGACTAGCGGGAGGGCCGGACTACAATGAGCAGTTCTTC	CASGLVGKPGLAGGPDYNEQFF	NA	TRBD2	TRBJ2-1	TRBV12-5
TGTGCCAGCAGCCCGGGGAGCTCTGGAAACACCATATATTTT	CASSPGSSGNTIYF	once	NA	TRBJ1-3	TRBV5-5
TGTGCCAGCAGTGAACAGGGCCACGAGCAGTACTTC	CASSEQGHEQYF	NA	NA	TRBJ2-7	TRBV25-1
TGTGCCATCAGCGGGGGGGACTTCTCTGGAAACACCATATATTTT	CAISGGDFSGNTIYF	few	NA	TRBJ1-3	TRBV10-3
TGTGCCAGCTCCCCTAGCTGGCAGCACACCGGGGAGCTGTTTTTT	CASSPSWQHTGELFF	NA	NA	TRBJ2-2	TRBV18
TGTGCCACCAGCAGAGCCTCCCCGGGGCTAGCGGGTATCTCCTACGAGCAGTACTTC	CATSRASPGLAGISYEQYF	NA	TRBD2	TRBJ2-7	TRBV15